The next 5 T cell receptor beta chains were all read from a single sample in a study of cytomegalovirus exposure and HLA in healthy donors. 13 Jbeta primers and 60 Vbeta primers were used for the PCR. Sequenced by immunoSEQ multiplex PCR; TCRdb stores in-frame clones only, minus some. This table has 90,000 to 110,000 clones, 78% appearing once. Specimen: PBMCs. Receptors originate from a young man in good health and CMV-seronegative.

The CDR3: CASSLDRSQSGTKNIQYF. Written as DNA, the CDR3 is TGTGCCAGCAGCTTAGATCGGTCTCAGTCGGGAACCAAAAACATTCAGTACTTC. V is TRBV11-2 and J is TRBJ2-4; tentatively, D is TRBD2 (5 bases). Germline CDR1 SGHAT, CDR2 FQNNGV. This CDR3 region has 18 residues. Trimming shortened V by 0 bases and J by 2 bases, and 17 bases separated the two germline ends.

This chain uses TRBV11-2 with TRBJ1-5, with a tentative D call TRBD1 (5 bases). V was shortened by 0 bases and J by 5 bases, with 11 bases between the two germline ends. Germline V gene sequence: CDR1 SGHAT, CDR2 FQNNGV. This CDR3 comprises 15 residues. CDR3 nucleotide sequence: TGTGCCAGCAGCTTAGATCAGGGATTGGATCAGCCCCAGCATTTT. Translating gives CASSLDQGLDQPQHF.

In this sample, this clone turned up a few times. The chain is built from TRBV6-6 and TRBJ1-5, with 9 positions matching TRBD1. V was clipped by 5 bases and J by 4 bases; unmatched bases: 9. The CDR3 is made up of 16 amino acids. Germline V gene sequence: CDR1 MNHNY, CDR2 SVGAGI (reference sequence). CDR3 bases: TGTGCCAGCAGTGGACGAGCTGGACAGGGGAATCAGCCCCAGCATTTT. It is translated as CASSGRAGQGNQPQHF.

The chain joins TRBV10-2 to TRBJ1-1, with D possibly matching TRBD1 (5 bases). The germline V gene has CDR1 WSHSY and CDR2 SAAADI. Between the trimmed V and J ends, which lost 7 bases and 0 bases, there was a span of 18 bases. The CDR3 length is 16 residues. The CDR3 region has the DNA TGCGCCAGCACCAGAGGACATCTTAGCATGAACACTGAAGCTTTCTTT. Its translation: CASTRGHLSMNTEAFF.

The CDR3 loop is CASSFVGLLLTGPSGANVLTF. The CDR3 coding sequence is TGTGCCAGCAGCTTTGTTGGGTTGCTTCTGACAGGTCCCTCTGGGGCCAACGTCCTGACTTTC. The gene calls are TRBV12-1 and TRBJ2-6; the table gives TRBD1 as D, unverified against the DNA. TRBV12-1 is marked as a pseudogene. The CDR3 has 21 amino acids.